These T cell receptor beta chains were read from a single sample in a study of blood T cell repertoires in COVID-19. TCRdb keeps only in-frame clones here, not all; method: immunoSEQ multiplex PCR. The sample holds 300,000 or so clones, under 95% seen once. The sequenced sample consisted of PBMCs or T cells enriched from blood (not recorded which). The receptors stem from a man in his sixties who had recovered from COVID-19. CDR3s include the opening cysteine and the closing phenylalanine or tryptophan. The D gene is left open where the match is weak. A row's size may be missing; if present it is once, few, many or a size class.

once	-	TRBJ2-3	TRBV27	CASHRGAGWVDTQYF	TGTGCCTCCCATCGCGGGGCAGGGTGGGTAGATACGCAGTATTTT
once	TRBD2	TRBJ2-7	TRBV11-3	CASSPITSGGTYEQYF	TGTGCCAGCAGCCCCATAACTAGCGGGGGTACCTACGAGCAGTACTTC
-	-	TRBJ1-6	TRBV3-1/TRBV3-2	CASSQRGYSPLHF	TGTGCCAGCAGCCAACGGGGGTATTCACCCCTCCACTTT
-	-	TRBJ2-3	TRBV7-3	CASSLSFTDTQYF	TGTGCCAGCAGCTTATCTTTCACAGATACGCAGTATTTT
-	-	TRBJ2-7	TRBV11-2	CASSFQQITEQYF	TGTGCCAGCAGCTTTCAACAAATTACCGAGCAGTACTTC
few	-	TRBJ1-1	TRBV6-5	CASTHPLQANTEAFF	TGTGCCAGCACCCACCCTCTACAGGCGAACACTGAAGCTTTCTTT
-	TRBD1	TRBJ1-1	TRBV5-4	CASSLLDRGTMNTEAFF	TGTGCCAGCAGCTTACTCGACAGGGGGACTATGAACACTGAAGCTTTCTTT
-	-	TRBJ2-7	TRBV20-1	CSVRRGYEQYF	TGCAGTGTCCGTCGGGGCTACGAGCAGTACTTC
-	TRBD2	TRBJ2-5	TRBV2	CASSGVAGGQETQYF	TGTGCCAGCAGTGGGGTAGCGGGAGGCCAAGAGACCCAGTACTTC
-	TRBD1	TRBJ2-7	TRBV6-5	CASRGDRKSSYEQYF	TGTGCCAGCAGAGGGGACAGGAAGAGCTCCTACGAGCAGTACTTC